This TCR beta chain was recovered during a study of T-cell memory formation after mild COVID-19. TCRdb fed the 5' RACE reads into MiXCR, producing one record per CDR3 protein. The sample records 45,000 to 50,000 distinct CDR3 sequences, about 7.3% being singletons. The study, taken as a whole, reports: CD4+ contracting clones lay mainly in CM and EM, CD8+ ones in EMRA.

V was shortened by 3 bases and J by 0 bases, with 7 bases between the two germline ends. Germline loops: CDR1 MGHDK, CDR2 SYGVNS. The CDR3 spans 14 residues. With regard to this clonotype: Its target is not known.

The rearrangement uses TRBV25-1 and TRBJ2-3; D is ambiguous. The specimen sequenced was PBMCs or a T cell subset sorted from them (not recorded which). The receptor was derived from a man in his late teens or twenties who had mild COVID-19 (a few samples of this study predate the infection). Cell type and time point are not known. CDR3 sequence: CASSDRPSTDTQYF. For the CDR3, the DNA is TGTGCCAGCAGTGATCGGCCTAGCACAGATACGCAGTATTTT.